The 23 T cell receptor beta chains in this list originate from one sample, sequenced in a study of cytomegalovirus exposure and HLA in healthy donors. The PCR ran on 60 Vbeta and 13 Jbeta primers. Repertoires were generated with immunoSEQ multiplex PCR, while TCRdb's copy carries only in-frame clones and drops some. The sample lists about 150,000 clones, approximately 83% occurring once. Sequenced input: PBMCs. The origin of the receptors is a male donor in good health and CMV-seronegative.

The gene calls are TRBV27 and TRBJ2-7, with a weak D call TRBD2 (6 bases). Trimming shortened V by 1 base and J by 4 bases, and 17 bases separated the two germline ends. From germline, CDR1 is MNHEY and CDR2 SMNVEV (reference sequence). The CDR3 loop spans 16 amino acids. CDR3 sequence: CASSLFPPGTPYEQYF. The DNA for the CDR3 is TGTGCCAGCAGTTTATTCCCTCCCGGGACTCCTTACGAGCAGTACTTC.

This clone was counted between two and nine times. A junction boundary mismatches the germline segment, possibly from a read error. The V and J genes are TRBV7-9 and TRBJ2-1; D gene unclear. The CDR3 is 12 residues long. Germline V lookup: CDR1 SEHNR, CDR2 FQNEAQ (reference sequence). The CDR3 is CSSSPLTPSQFF. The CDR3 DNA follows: TGTTCCAGCAGCCCACTGACTCCAAGTCAGTTCTTC.

Here the CDR3 reads CASSQVFDRAREKLFF. DNA for the CDR3: TGCGCCAGCAGCCAAGTCTTTGACAGGGCCCGGGAAAAACTGTTTTTT. The rearrangement joins TRBV4-3 to TRBJ1-4; TRBD1 agrees at 7 bases. The germline gives CDR1 LGHNA, CDR2 YSLEER. The length of the CDR3 is 16 residues. V trimming: 1 base; J trimming: 8 bases; junction bases outside the gene matches: 10.

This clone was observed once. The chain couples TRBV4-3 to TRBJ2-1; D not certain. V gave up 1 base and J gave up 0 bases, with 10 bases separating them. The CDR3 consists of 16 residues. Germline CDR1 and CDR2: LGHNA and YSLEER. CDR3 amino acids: CASSQGWQYSYNEQFF. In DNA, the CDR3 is TGCGCCAGCAGCCAAGGATGGCAGTACTCCTACAATGAGCAGTTCTTC.

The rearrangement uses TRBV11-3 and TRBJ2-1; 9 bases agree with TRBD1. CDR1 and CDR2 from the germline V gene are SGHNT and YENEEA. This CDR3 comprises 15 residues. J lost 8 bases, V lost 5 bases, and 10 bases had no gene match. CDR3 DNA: TGTGCCAGCAGCCCGATGGGGACAGGGAATCATGAGCAGTTCTTC. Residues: CASSPMGTGNHEQFF.

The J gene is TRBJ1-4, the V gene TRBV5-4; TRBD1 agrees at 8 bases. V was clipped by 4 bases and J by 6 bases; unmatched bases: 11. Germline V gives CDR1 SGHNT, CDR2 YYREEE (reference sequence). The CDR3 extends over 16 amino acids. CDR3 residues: CASSLTLQGGDEKLFF. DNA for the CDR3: TGTGCCAGCAGCCTTACCCTACAGGGGGGGGATGAAAAACTGTTTTTT. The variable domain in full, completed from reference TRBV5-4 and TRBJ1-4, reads ETGVTQSPTHLIKTRGQQVTLRCSSQSGHNTVSWYQQALGQGPQFIFQYYREEENGRGNFPPRFSGLQFPNYSSELNVNALELDDSALYLCASSLTLQGGDEKLFFGSGTQLSVL.

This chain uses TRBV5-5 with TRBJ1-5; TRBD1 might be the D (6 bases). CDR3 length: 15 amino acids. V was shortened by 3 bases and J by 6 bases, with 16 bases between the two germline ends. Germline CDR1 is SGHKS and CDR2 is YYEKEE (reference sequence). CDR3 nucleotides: TGTGCCAGCAGCTCGGGGGCGGGGGGGGTTCAGCCCCAGCATTTT. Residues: CASSSGAGGVQPQHF.

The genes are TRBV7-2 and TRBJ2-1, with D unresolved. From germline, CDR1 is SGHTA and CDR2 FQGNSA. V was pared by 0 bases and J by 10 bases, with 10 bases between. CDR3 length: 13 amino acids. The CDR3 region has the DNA TGTGCCAGCAGCTTAGCAGAAGCAGGCGAGCAGTTCTTC. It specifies CASSLAEAGEQFF.

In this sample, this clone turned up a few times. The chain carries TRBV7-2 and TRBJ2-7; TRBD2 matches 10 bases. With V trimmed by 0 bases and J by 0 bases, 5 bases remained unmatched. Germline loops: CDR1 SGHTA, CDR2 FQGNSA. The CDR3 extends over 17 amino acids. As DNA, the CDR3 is TGTGCCAGCAGCTTAGCCTTTAGCGGGGGGAGCTCCTACGAGCAGTACTTC. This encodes CASSLAFSGGSSYEQYF.

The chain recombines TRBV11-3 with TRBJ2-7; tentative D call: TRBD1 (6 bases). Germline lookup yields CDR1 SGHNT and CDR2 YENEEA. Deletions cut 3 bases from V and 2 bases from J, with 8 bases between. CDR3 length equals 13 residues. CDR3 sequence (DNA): TGTGCCAGCAGCTTCAGGGGACCCTACGAGCAGTACTTC. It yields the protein CASSFRGPYEQYF.

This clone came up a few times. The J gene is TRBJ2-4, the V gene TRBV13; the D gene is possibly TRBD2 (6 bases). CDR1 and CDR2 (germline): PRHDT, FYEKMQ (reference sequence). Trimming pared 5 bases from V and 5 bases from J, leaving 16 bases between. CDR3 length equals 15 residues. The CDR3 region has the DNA TGTGCCAGCAGCCGATCTCTCCCGGGAGAAAACATTCAGTACTTC. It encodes CASSRSLPGENIQYF.

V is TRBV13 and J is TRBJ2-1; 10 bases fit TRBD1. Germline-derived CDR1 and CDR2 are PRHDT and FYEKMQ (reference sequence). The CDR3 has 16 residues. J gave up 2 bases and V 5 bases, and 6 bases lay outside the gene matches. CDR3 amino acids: CASSPRDRGAYNEQFF. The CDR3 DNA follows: TGTGCCAGCAGCCCCCGGGACAGGGGCGCCTACAATGAGCAGTTCTTC.

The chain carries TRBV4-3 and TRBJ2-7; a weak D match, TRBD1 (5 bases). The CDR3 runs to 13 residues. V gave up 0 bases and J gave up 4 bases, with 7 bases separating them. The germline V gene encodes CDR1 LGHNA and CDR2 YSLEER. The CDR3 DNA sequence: TGCGCCAGCAGCCAAGACAGGGAATACGAGCAGTACTTC. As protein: CASSQDREYEQYF.

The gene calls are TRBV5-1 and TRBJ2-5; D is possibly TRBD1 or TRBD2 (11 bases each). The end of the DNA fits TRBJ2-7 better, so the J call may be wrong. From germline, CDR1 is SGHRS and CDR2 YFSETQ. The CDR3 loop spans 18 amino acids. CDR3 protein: CASSFGTGGASGRNEQYF. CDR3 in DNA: TGCGCCAGCAGCTTTGGGACAGGGGGGGCTAGCGGGAGGAACGAGCAGTACTTC.

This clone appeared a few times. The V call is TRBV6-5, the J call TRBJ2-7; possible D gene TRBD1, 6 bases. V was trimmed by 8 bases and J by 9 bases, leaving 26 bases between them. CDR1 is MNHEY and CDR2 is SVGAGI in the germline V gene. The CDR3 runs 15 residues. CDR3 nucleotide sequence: TGTGCCAGCCGGTCACCTCGAACAGGGTACTTTGTGCAGTACTTC. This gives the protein CASRSPRTGYFVQYF.

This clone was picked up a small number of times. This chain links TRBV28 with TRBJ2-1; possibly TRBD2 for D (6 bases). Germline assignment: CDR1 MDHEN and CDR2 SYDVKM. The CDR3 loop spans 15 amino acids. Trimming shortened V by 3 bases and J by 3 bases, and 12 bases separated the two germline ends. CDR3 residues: CASSFRDSYYNEQFF. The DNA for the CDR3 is TGTGCCAGCAGTTTCCGGGACTCCTACTACAATGAGCAGTTCTTC.

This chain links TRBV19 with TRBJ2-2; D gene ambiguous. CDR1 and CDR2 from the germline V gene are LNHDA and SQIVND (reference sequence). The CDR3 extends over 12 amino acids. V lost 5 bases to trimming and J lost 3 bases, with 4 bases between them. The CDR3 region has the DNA TGTGCCAGTAGTTCGTACACCGGGGAGCTGTTTTTT. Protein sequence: CASSSYTGELFF.

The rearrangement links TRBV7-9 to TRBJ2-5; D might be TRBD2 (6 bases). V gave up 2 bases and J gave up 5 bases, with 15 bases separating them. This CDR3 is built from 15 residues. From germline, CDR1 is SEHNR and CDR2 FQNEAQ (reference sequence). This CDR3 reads CASSLSGIAGETQYF. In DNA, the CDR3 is TGTGCCAGCAGCTTATCCGGGATTGCGGGGGAGACCCAGTACTTC.

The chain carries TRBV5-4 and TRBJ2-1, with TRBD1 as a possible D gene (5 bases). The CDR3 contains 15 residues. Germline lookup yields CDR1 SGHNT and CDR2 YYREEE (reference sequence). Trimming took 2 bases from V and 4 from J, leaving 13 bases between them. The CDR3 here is CASSFGGATYNEQFF. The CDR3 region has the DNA TGTGCCAGCAGCTTTGGTGGGGCTACTTACAATGAGCAGTTCTTC.

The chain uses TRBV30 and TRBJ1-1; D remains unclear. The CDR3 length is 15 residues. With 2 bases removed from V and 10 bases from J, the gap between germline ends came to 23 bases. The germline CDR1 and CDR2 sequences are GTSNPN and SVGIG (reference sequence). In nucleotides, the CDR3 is TGTGCCTGGAGTCCCCGGGGATATTCATCCCACGGAGCTTTCTTT. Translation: CAWSPRGYSSHGAFF.

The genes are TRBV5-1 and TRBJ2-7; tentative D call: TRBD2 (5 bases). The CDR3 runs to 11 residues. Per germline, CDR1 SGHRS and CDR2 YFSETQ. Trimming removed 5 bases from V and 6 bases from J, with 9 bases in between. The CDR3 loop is CASRGGREQYF. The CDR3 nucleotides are TGCGCCAGCAGAGGAGGTCGCGAGCAGTACTTC.

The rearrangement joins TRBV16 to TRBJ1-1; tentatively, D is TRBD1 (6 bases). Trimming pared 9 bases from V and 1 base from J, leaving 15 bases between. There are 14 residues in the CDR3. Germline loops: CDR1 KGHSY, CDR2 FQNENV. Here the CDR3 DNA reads TGTGCCAGTCTAGCCTCGGGACAGAACACTGAAGCTTTCTTT. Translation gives CASLASGQNTEAFF. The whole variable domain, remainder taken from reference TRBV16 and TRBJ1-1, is GEEVAQTPKHLVRGEGQKAKLYCAPIKGHSYVFWYQQVLKNEFKFLISFQNENVFDETGMPKERFSAKCLPNSPCSLEIQATKLEDSAVYFCASLASGQNTEAFFGQGTRLTVV.

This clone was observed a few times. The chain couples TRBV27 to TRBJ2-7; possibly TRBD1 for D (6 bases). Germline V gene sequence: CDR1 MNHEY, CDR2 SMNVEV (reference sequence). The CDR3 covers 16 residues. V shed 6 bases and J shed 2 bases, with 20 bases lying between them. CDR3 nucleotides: TGTGCCAGCAGAGACAAAGCCAGGGGTTTAACCTACGAGCAGTACTTC. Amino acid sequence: CASRDKARGLTYEQYF.